This T cell receptor (beta chain) came from a study of blood T cell repertoires in COVID-19. Study at large: The analysed material was cDNA or gDNA that came from T cells, B-cell-depleted T cells, or PBMCs.

The CDR3 sequence is 14 residues long. The V end was cut by 3 bases, the J end by 0 bases, with 8 bases between. Germline assignment: CDR1 SGHAT and CDR2 FQNNGV. Per the authors' pipeline: For nucleated cells, counts were estimated from reference gene primer amplification. The assay was immunoSEQ multiplex PCR, and TCRdb's table has in-frame clones only and misses some. V and J calls and clone size are given by that table; D and trimming were obtained from the DNA. The sample shows approximately 99,000 clones, about two thirds of them seen only once. Sequenced: peripheral blood. The genes are TRBV11-2 and TRBJ1-2; unclear D gene. The sequence was obtained from a woman aged 40 to 55 with acute or convalescent COVID-19. This CDR3 reads CASSLDFSNYGYTF. The CDR3 DNA is TGTGCCAGCAGCTTGGACTTTTCTAACTATGGCTACACCTTC.